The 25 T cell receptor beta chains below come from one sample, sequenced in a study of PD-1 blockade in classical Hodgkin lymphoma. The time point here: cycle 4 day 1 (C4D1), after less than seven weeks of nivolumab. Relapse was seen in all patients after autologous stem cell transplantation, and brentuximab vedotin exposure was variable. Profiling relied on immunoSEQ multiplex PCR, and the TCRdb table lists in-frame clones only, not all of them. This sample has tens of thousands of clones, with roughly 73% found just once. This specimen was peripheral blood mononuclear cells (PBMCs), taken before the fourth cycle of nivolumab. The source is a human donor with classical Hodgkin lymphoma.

Written as DNA, the CDR3 is TGTGCCAGCAGCTTTCCTCGGGACAGCTCCTACGAGCAGTACTTC. It is translated as CASSFPRDSSYEQYF. The chain couples TRBV7-8 to TRBJ2-7; 7 bases are a match to TRBD1. This CDR3 region has 15 residues. Germline CDR1 SGHVS, CDR2 FQNEAQ. V was pared by 3 bases and J by 0 bases, with 5 bases of the junction left unmatched.

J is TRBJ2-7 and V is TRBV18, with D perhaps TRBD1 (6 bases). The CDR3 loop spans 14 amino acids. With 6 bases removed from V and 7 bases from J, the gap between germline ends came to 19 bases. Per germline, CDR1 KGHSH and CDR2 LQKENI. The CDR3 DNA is TGTGCCAGCTCGAACCCGGGACATGGAGGAGAGCAGTACTTC. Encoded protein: CASSNPGHGGEQYF. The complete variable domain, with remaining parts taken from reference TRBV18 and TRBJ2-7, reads NAGVMQNPRHLVRRRGQEARLRCSPMKGHSHVYWYRQLPEEGLKFMVYLQKENIIDESGMPKERFSAEFPKEGPSILRIQQVVRGDSAAYFCASSNPGHGGEQYFGPGTRLTVT.

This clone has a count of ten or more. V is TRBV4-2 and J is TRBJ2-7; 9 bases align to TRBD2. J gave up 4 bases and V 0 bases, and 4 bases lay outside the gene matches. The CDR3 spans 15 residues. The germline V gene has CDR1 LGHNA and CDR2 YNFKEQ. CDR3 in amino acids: CASSQEKRGEYEQYF. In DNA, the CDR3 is TGTGCCAGCAGCCAAGAGAAGCGGGGGGAGTACGAGCAGTACTTC.

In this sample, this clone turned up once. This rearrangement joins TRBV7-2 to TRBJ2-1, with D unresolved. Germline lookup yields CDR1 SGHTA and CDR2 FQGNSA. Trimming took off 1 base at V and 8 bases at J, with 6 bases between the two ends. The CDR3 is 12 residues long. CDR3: CASSLGFDEQFF. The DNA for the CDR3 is TGTGCCAGCAGCTTAGGGTTCGATGAGCAGTTCTTC.

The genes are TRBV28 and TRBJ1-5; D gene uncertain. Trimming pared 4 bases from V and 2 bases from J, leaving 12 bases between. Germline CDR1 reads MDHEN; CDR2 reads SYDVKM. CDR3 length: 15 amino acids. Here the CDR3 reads CASSSLDGGNQPQHF. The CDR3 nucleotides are TGTGCCAGCAGTTCCTTGGACGGAGGCAATCAGCCCCAGCATTTT.

CDR3 sequence reads: CASSLTSGGVEQYF. The CDR3 DNA reads as TGTGCCAGCAGCTTGACTAGCGGGGGGGTCGAGCAGTACTTC. The gene calls are TRBV5-4 and TRBJ2-7; 13 nucleotides agree with TRBD2. The CDR3 extends over 14 amino acids. Per the germline V gene, CDR1 is SGHNT and CDR2 is YYREEE (reference sequence). V lost 1 base to trimming and J lost 6 bases; unmatched junction nucleotides: 1.

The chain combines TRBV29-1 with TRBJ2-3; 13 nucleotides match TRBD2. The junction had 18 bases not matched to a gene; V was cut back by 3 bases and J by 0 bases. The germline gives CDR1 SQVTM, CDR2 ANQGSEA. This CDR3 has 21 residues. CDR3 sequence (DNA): TGCAGCGTTGATCGGTTCGGACTAGCGGGGGTCCCCTCCACTAGCACAGATACGCAGTATTTT. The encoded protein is CSVDRFGLAGVPSTSTDTQYF.

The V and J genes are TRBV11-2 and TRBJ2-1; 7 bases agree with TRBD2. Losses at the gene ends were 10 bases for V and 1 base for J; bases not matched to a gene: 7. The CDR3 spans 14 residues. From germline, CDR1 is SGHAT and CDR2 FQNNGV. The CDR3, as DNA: TGTGCCATCCGCGGGAGCTCGTCCTACAATGAGCAGTTCTTC. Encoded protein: CAIRGSSSYNEQFF.

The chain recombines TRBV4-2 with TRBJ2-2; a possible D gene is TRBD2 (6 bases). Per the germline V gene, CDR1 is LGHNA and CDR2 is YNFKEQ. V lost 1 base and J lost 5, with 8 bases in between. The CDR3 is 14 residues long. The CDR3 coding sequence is TGTGCCAGCAGCCAAGCGGGGGAAACCGGGGAGCTGTTTTTT. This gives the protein CASSQAGETGELFF.

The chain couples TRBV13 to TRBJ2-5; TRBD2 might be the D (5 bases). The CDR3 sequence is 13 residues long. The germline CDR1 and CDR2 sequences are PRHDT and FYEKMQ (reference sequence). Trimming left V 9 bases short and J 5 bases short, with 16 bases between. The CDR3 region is CASTSGNGETQYF. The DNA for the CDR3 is TGTGCCAGTACATCCGGGAACGGGGAGACCCAGTACTTC.

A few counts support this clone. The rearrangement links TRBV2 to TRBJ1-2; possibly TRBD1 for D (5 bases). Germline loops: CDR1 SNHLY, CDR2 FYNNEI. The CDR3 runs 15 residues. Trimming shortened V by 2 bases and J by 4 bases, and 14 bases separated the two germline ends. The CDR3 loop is CASSEIRGSFYGYTF. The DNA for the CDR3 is TGTGCCAGCAGTGAAATTAGGGGCAGCTTCTATGGCTACACCTTC.

The CDR3 reads CASSSRGSWDYGYTF. As DNA, the CDR3 is TGTGCCAGCAGTTCCCGGGGATCTTGGGACTATGGCTACACCTTC. The chain is built from TRBV27 and TRBJ1-2, with D unresolved. CDR3 length: 15 amino acids. The germline gives CDR1 MNHEY, CDR2 SMNVEV (reference sequence). Trimming took off 4 bases at V and 3 bases at J, with 15 bases between the two ends.

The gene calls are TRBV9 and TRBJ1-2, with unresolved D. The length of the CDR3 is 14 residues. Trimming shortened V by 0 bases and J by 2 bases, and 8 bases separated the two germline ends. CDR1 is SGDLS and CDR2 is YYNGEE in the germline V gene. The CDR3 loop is CASSVGTENYGYTF. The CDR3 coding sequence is TGTGCCAGCAGCGTAGGAACGGAGAACTATGGCTACACCTTC.

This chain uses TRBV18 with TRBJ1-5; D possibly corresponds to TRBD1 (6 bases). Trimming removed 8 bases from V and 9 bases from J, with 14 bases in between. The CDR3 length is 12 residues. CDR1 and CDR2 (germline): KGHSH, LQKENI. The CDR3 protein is CASGEGDRPQHF. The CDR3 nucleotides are TGTGCCAGCGGAGAGGGGGATCGGCCCCAGCATTTT.

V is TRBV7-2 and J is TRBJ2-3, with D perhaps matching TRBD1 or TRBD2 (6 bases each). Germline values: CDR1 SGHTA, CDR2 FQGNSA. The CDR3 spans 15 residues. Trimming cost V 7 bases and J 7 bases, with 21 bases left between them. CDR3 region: CASTIGGRDLNTQYF. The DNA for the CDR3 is TGTGCCAGCACCATAGGGGGGCGGGATTTGAATACGCAGTATTTT.

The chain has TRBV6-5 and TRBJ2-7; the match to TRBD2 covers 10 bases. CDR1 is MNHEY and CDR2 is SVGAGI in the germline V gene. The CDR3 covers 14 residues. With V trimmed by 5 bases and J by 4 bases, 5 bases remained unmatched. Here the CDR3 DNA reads TGTGCCAGCAGTCTGGGACTAGCGATATACGAGCAGTACTTC. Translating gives CASSLGLAIYEQYF.

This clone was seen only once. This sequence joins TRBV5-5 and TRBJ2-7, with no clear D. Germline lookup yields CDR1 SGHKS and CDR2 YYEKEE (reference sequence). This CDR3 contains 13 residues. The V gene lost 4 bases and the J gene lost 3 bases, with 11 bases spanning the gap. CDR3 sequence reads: CASSPGGYYEQYF. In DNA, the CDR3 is TGTGCCAGCAGCCCCGGCGGCTACTACGAGCAGTACTTC.

The CDR3 DNA reads as TGTGCCAGCAGCTTAGCGGGGGAAGTCACAGATACGCAGTATTTT. Amino acids: CASSLAGEVTDTQYF. The rearrangement uses TRBV7-6 and TRBJ2-3; the D gene could be TRBD1 or TRBD2 (5 bases each). Trimming cost V 0 bases and J 2 bases, with 9 bases left between them. This CDR3 spans 15 amino acids. Germline V gene data show CDR1 as SGHVS and CDR2 as FNYEAQ.

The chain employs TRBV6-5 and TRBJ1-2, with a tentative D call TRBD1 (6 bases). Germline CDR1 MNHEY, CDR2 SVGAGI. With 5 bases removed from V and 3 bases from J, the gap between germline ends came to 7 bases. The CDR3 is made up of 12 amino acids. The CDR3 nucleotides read TGTGCCAGCAGTCAGGGGTACTATGGCTACACCTTC. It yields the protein CASSQGYYGYTF.

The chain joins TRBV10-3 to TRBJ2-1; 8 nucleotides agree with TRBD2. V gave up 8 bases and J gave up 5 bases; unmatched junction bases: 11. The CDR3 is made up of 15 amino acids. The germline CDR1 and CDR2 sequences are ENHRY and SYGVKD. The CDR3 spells CAIGVSAGVDNEQFF. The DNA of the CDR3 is TGTGCCATCGGGGTCTCAGCGGGAGTGGACAATGAGCAGTTCTTC.

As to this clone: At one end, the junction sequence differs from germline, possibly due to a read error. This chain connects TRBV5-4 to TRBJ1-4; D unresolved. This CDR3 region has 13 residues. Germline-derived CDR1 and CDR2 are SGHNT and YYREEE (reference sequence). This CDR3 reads CASSLDGKDPRLF. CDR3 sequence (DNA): TGTGCCAGCAGCTTGGACGGGAAAGACCCGAGGCTTTTT.

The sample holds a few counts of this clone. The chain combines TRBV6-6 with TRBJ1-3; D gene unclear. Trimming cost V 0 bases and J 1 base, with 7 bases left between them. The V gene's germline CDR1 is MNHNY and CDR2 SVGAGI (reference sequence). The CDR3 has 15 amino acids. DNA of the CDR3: TGTGCCAGCAGTTACTCGGGAGGGTCTGGAAACACCATATATTTT. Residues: CASSYSGGSGNTIYF.

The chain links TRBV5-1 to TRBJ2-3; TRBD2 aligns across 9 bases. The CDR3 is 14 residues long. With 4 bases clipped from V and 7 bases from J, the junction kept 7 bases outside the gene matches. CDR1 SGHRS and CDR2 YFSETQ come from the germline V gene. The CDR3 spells CASSNPSGANTQYF. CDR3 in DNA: TGCGCCAGCAGCAACCCTAGCGGGGCTAATACGCAGTATTTT.

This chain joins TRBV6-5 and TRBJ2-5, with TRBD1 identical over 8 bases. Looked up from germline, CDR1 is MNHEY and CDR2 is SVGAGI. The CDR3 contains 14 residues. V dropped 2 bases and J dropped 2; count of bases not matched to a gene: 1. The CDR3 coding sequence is TGTGCCAGCAGTTACCGGACAGGGCAAGAGACCCAGTACTTC. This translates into CASSYRTGQETQYF.

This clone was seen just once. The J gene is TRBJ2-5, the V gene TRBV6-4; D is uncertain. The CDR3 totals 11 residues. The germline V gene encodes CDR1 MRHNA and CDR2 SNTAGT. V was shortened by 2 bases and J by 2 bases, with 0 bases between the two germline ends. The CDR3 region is CASSDQETQYF. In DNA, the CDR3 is TGTGCCAGCAGTGACCAAGAGACCCAGTACTTC.